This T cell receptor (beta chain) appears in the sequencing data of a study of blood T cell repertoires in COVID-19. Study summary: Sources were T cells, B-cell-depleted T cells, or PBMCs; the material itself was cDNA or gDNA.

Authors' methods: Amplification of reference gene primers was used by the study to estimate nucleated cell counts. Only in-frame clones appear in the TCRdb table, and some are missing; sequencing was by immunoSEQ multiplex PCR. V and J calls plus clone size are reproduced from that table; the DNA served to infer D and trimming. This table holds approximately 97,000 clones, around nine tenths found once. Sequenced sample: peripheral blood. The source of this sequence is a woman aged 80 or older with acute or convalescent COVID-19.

The CDR3 coding sequence is TGTGCCAGCAGCCGCGAGTCTATAGGCCTAGCGGGGATAAATACGCAGTATTTT. It encodes CASSRESIGLAGINTQYF. The V gene is TRBV5-5, the J gene TRBJ2-3, with TRBD2 identical over 9 bases. The CDR3 is 18 residues long. Losses at the gene ends were 4 bases for V and 7 bases for J; bases not matched to a gene: 19. The germline V gene has CDR1 SGHKS and CDR2 YYEKEE (reference sequence). The full variable domain, completed using reference TRBV5-5 and TRBJ2-3, is DAGVTQSPTHLIKTRGQQVTLRCSPISGHKSVSWYQQVLGQGPQFIFQYYEKEERGRGNFPDRFSARQFPNYSSELNVNALLLGDSALYLCASSRESIGLAGINTQYFGPGTRLTVL.